These 6 T cell receptor beta chains were sequenced from one sample in a study of T cells in Graves' hyperthyroidism and ophthalmopathy. Amplified regions were TCR beta CDR3 sequences from RNA transcripts. During a first-round RT-PCR of the TCR CDR3, the HTBI primer set was used. TCRdb passed the multiplex PCR reads through MiXCR, listing each CDR3 protein once. The repertoire consists of under 400,000 distinct CDR3 sequences, with around 15% occurring once and the leading ten covering approximately 19%. The specimen was blood. The receptor source for this set is a woman aged 60-70 years with Graves' ophthalmopathy.

This clonotype has more than one count but fewer than ten. V is TRBV6-2 or TRBV6-3 and J is TRBJ2-5; D not certain. Between the trimmed V and J ends, which lost 4 bases and 0 bases, there was a span of 9 bases. Germline V gene sequence: CDR1 MNHEY, CDR2 SVGEGT. This CDR3 contains 14 residues. The CDR3 reads CASSCSKNQETQYF. As DNA, the CDR3 is TGTGCCAGCAGTTGCTCGAAGAACCAAGAGACCCAGTACTTC.

This clonotype was counted ten times or more. V usage is TRBV2 and J usage is TRBJ2-3, with D perhaps assigned TRBD1 or TRBD2 (5 bases each). V was pared by 4 bases and J by 0 bases, with 11 bases between. CDR1 is SNHLY, CDR2 FYNNEI, per germline. CDR3 size: 15 residues. CDR3 DNA sequence: TGTGCCAGCAGTGGGGGACGGTATAGCACAGATACGCAGTATTTT. Translated: CASSGGRYSTDTQYF.

This clonotype came up a few times. The chain joins TRBV6-1 to TRBJ2-1; TRBD2 agrees at 9 bases. The trim removed 5 bases at V and 2 bases at J, leaving 4 bases unmatched. The CDR3 is made up of 15 amino acids. Germline V gene lookup returns CDR1 MNHNS and CDR2 SASEGT. Here the CDR3 DNA reads TGTGCCAGCAGTCGGACTAGCGAGACCTACAATGAGCAGTTCTTC. Translation: CASSRTSETYNEQFF.

This sequence joins TRBV11-2 and TRBJ2-1, with TRBD2 identical over 15 bases. The CDR3 is made up of 19 amino acids. Unmatched junction bases numbered 8, after V lost 5 bases and J lost 0 bases. CDR1 is SGHAT and CDR2 is FQNNGV in the germline V gene. The CDR3 is CASSAGLAGGPSSYNEQFF. CDR3 bases: TGTGCCAGCAGCGCGGGACTAGCGGGAGGACCGAGCTCCTACAATGAGCAGTTCTTC.

This clonotype has only a few counts. With a much larger clone just one base away, this may be a read error. The chain recombines TRBV11-2 with TRBJ2-1; the match to TRBD2 covers 12 bases. CDR1 and CDR2 from the germline V gene are SGHAT and FQNNGV. J was trimmed by 12 bases and V by 5 bases; bases with no gene match: 11. There are 15 residues in the CDR3. This CDR3 is CASSATSGRPGGQFF. CDR3 nucleotides: TGTGCCAGCAGCGCTACTAGCGGGAGGCCCGGTGGGCAGTTCTTC.

This clonotype was detected ten times or more. This sequence joins TRBV30 and TRBJ1-1; TRBD1 aligns across 11 bases. The CDR3 has 14 amino acids. Trimming took 1 base from V and 5 from J; bases not matched to a gene: 3. The germline gives CDR1 GTSNPN, CDR2 SVGIG (reference sequence). The DNA of the CDR3 is TGTGCCTGGAGTGGGGACAGGGGGAGGACTGAAGCTTTCTTT. It encodes CAWSGDRGRTEAFF.